This passage covers 21 T cell receptor beta chains from one sample sequenced in a study of beta chain features in type 1 diabetes. Every isolated RNA sample was fully reverse transcribed, so sequencing captured expressed TCRB transcripts. Data came from immunoSEQ multiplex PCR; TCRdb stores just in-frame clones and leaves some out. The table lists more than 110,000 clones, 6.9% of them singletons. Sequencing used central memory CD4+ T cells from blood. These receptor sequences come from a woman aged 25-40 years in good health.

This clone showed up just a few times. The identical CDR3 is also encoded by other nucleotide sequences in the sample. The chain combines TRBV30 with TRBJ2-1; 11 positions agree with TRBD2. The CDR3 loop spans 14 amino acids. Trimming cost V 2 bases and J 7 bases; bases outside gene matches: 4. The V gene's germline CDR1 is GTSNPN and CDR2 SVGIG (reference sequence). Here the CDR3 reads CAWSRLAGYNEQFF. The CDR3 nucleotides are TGTGCCTGGAGTCGACTAGCGGGATATAATGAGCAGTTCTTC.

The V and J genes are TRBV18 and TRBJ2-3, with D possibly being TRBD1 (6 bases). Germline CDR1 KGHSH, CDR2 LQKENI. The CDR3 sequence is 14 residues long. Trimming took off 8 bases at V and 0 bases at J, with 12 bases between the two ends. The CDR3 here is CASGRGGSTDTQYF. The CDR3 nucleotides are TGTGCCAGCGGCAGGGGTGGGAGCACAGATACGCAGTATTTT.

This clone occurred many times. The chain links TRBV18 to TRBJ1-2; no reliable D call. Trimming took off 3 bases at V and 4 bases at J, with 18 bases between the two ends. The CDR3 consists of 16 residues. The germline gives CDR1 KGHSH, CDR2 LQKENI. The CDR3 bases are TGTGCCAGCTCACCGCGGGCAGAACTAACGGGCTATGGCTACACCTTC. Its translation: CASSPRAELTGYGYTF.

The V call is TRBV5-1, the J call TRBJ2-5; no reliable D call. The germline V and J ends were trimmed by 0 bases and 1 base, with 4 bases remaining between them. This CDR3 comprises 13 residues. In germline, CDR1 is SGHRS, CDR2 YFSETQ. The CDR3 sequence: CASSLDSQETQYF. Written as DNA, the CDR3 is TGCGCCAGCAGCTTGGACAGCCAAGAGACCCAGTACTTC.

This clone was seen a handful of times. The chain has TRBV7-3 and TRBJ2-2, with 13 nucleotides matching TRBD2. The CDR3 consists of 17 residues. Germline lookup yields CDR1 SGHTA and CDR2 FQGTGA. The junction had 7 bases not matched to a gene; V was cut back by 5 bases and J by 4 bases. CDR3 nucleotide sequence: TGTGCCAGCAGCCCCTGGGGACTAGCGGGGAGCACCGGGGAGCTGTTTTTT. Encoded protein: CASSPWGLAGSTGELFF.

This clone was found a few times. This chain links TRBV28 with TRBJ2-7; 7 bases map to TRBD1. Trimming at V came to 7 bases and at J to 2 bases, leaving 5 bases not matched to a gene. Germline V gene sequence: CDR1 MDHEN, CDR2 SYDVKM. This CDR3 spans 13 amino acids. The CDR3 is CASIRDSPYEQYF. CDR3 bases: TGTGCCAGCATCAGGGACAGCCCCTACGAGCAGTACTTC.

This clone has more than one count but fewer than ten. V gene TRBV18 combines with J gene TRBJ2-7; tentative D call: TRBD1 (6 bases). V lost 1 base, J lost 1 base, and 8 bases lay in between. The CDR3 is 14 residues long. Germline assignment: CDR1 KGHSH and CDR2 LQKENI. The CDR3 spells CASSPQTGSYEQYF. The CDR3, as DNA: TGTGCCAGCTCACCACAGACAGGATCCTACGAGCAGTACTTC.

This clone was seen repeatedly, ten times or more. The chain employs TRBV5-8 and TRBJ1-5; 8 bases agree with TRBD1. V dropped 4 bases and J dropped 5; count of bases not matched to a gene: 8. The V gene's germline CDR1 is SGHTS and CDR2 YDEGEE. CDR3 length: 15 residues. CDR3 sequence (DNA): TGTGCCAGCAGCCCTACCTCAGGGGGCTATCAGCCCCAGCATTTT. Translation gives CASSPTSGGYQPQHF.

This clone was seen a handful of times. CDR3 coding DNA: TGCGCCAGCAGCTTGGGGGACTTACCTAATCAGCCCCAGCATTTT. It specifies CASSLGDLPNQPQHF. The chain has TRBV5-1 and TRBJ1-5; tentative D call: TRBD1 (5 bases). Trimming took off 0 bases at V and 4 bases at J, with 11 bases between the two ends. Germline V gene data show CDR1 as SGHRS and CDR2 as YFSETQ. The CDR3 is 15 amino acids. Full variable domain (remainder filled in from reference TRBV5-1 and TRBJ1-5): KAGVTQTPRYLIKTRGQQVTLSCSPISGHRSVSWYQQTPGQGLQFLFEYFSETQRNKGNFPGRFSGRQFSNSRSEMNVSTLELGDSALYLCASSLGDLPNQPQHFGDGTRLSIL.

This clone was found a few times. The chain couples TRBV23-1 to TRBJ2-7, with 10 bases that match TRBD1. TRBV23-1 is assigned to the ORF class and has an uncertain function. The junction had 8 bases not matched to a gene; V was cut back by 4 bases and J by 5 bases. The CDR3 spans 15 residues. CDR3 coding DNA: TGCGCCAGCAGTCCGGGACAGGGGCAAACCCACGAGCAGTACTTC. Encoded protein: CASSPGQGQTHEQYF.

This clone was seen more than once but under ten times. Written as DNA, the CDR3 is TGTGCCAGCAGCCCCAACCGGGGGGACATGAAAAACATTCAGTACTTC. It is translated as CASSPNRGDMKNIQYF. This chain joins TRBV7-2 and TRBJ2-4, with D possibly matching TRBD2 (7 bases). The CDR3 is 16 residues long. With 5 bases removed from V and 4 bases from J, the gap between germline ends came to 18 bases. Germline V CDR1 and CDR2: SGHTA, FQGNSA.

The chain combines TRBV7-2 with TRBJ2-3; D is possibly TRBD2 (6 bases). From germline, CDR1 is SGHTA and CDR2 FQGNSA. Trimming took 5 bases from V and 3 from J, leaving 6 bases between them. The CDR3 covers 12 residues. The CDR3 reads CASSRGTDTQYF. The CDR3 DNA is TGTGCCAGCAGCCGGGGGACAGATACGCAGTATTTT.

This clone came up a few times. The gene calls are TRBV5-6 and TRBJ1-2; D remains unclear. V was pared by 4 bases and J by 5 bases, with 9 bases between. Germline V gene sequence: CDR1 SGHDT, CDR2 YYEEEE. This CDR3 has 12 residues. CDR3 protein: CASSQTDYGYTF. CDR3 coding DNA: TGTGCCAGCAGCCAGACTGATTATGGCTACACCTTC.

This clone was detected only a few times. The genes are TRBV9 and TRBJ2-7, with 10 bases lining up with TRBD2. The junction had 2 bases not matched to a gene; V was cut back by 0 bases and J by 2 bases. CDR1 and CDR2 from the germline V gene are SGDLS and YYNGEE. This CDR3 spans 15 amino acids. CDR3 loop: CASSVDTSGTYEQYF. CDR3 nucleotide sequence: TGTGCCAGCAGCGTAGACACTAGCGGGACCTACGAGCAGTACTTC. Combining the CDR3 with reference TRBV9 and TRBJ2-7 gives the whole variable domain DSGVTQTPKHLITATGQRVTLRCSPRSGDLSVYWYQQSLDQGLQFLIQYYNGEERAKGNILERFSAQQFPDLHSELNLSSLELGDSALYFCASSVDTSGTYEQYFGPGTRLTVT.

The chain uses TRBV5-1 and TRBJ2-2; TRBD1 aligns across 7 bases. This CDR3 is built from 14 residues. V lost 8 bases, J lost 1 base, and 5 bases stayed unmatched. Germline V gene lookup returns CDR1 SGHRS and CDR2 YFSETQ. The CDR3 DNA sequence: TGCGCCAGTACCCGACAGGGGAACACCGGGGAGCTGTTTTTT. Its translation is CASTRQGNTGELFF. The entire variable domain, with the rest obtained from reference TRBV5-1 and TRBJ2-2, is as follows: KAGVTQTPRYLIKTRGQQVTLSCSPISGHRSVSWYQQTPGQGLQFLFEYFSETQRNKGNFPGRFSGRQFSNSRSEMNVSTLELGDSALYLCASTRQGNTGELFFGEGSRLTVL.

The table lists this clone with a few counts. J is TRBJ1-2 and V is TRBV30; D is perhaps TRBD1 (5 bases). Trimming cost V 3 bases and J 4 bases, with 12 bases left between them. The CDR3 loop spans 13 amino acids. Germline V gives CDR1 GTSNPN, CDR2 SVGIG (reference sequence). The CDR3, as DNA: TGTGCCTGGAGGTGGAGTACAGGCTATGGCTACACCTTC. Protein product: CAWRWSTGYGYTF.

This clone appeared a few times. The chain recombines TRBV18 with TRBJ2-7; D perhaps matches TRBD1 (6 bases). The CDR3 consists of 13 residues. Germline-derived CDR1 and CDR2 are KGHSH and LQKENI. The V end lost 1 base, the J end lost 5 bases, and 9 bases lay between the germline ends. Here the CDR3 DNA reads TGTGCCAGCTCACCACTGAACAGGGACGAGCAGTACTTC. Translation: CASSPLNRDEQYF. Full variable domain (outside the CDR3, taken from reference TRBV18 and TRBJ2-7): NAGVMQNPRHLVRRRGQEARLRCSPMKGHSHVYWYRQLPEEGLKFMVYLQKENIIDESGMPKERFSAEFPKEGPSILRIQQVVRGDSAAYFCASSPLNRDEQYFGPGTRLTVT.

This clone was found a few times. The chain couples TRBV7-9 to TRBJ2-3, with D maybe TRBD2 (6 bases). The CDR3 consists of 13 residues. Germline V gives CDR1 SEHNR, CDR2 FQNEAQ (reference sequence). The V end lost 5 bases, the J end lost 5 bases, and 11 bases lay between the germline ends. The CDR3 DNA is TGTGCCAGCAGCCCGGCGGGGAAAGATACGCAGTATTTT. Translated: CASSPAGKDTQYF.

This clone was observed a handful of times. J is TRBJ2-5 and V is TRBV11-2; D is undetermined. The DNA end is more similar to TRBJ2-7, so the J call may be wrong. CDR3 length: 14 residues. Per the germline V gene, CDR1 is SGHAT and CDR2 is FQNNGV. The CDR3 loop reads CASSYITVSYEQYF. DNA of the CDR3: TGTGCCAGCAGCTACATTACAGTTTCCTACGAGCAGTACTTC.

This clone has a handful of counts. This rearrangement joins TRBV18 to TRBJ2-7; 8 nucleotides line up with TRBD1. Unmatched junction bases numbered 9, after V lost 5 bases and J lost 3 bases. The V gene's germline CDR1 is KGHSH and CDR2 LQKENI. The CDR3 loop spans 15 amino acids. As DNA, the CDR3 is TGTGCCAGCTCATCTTCCGGGACAGGTAACTACGAGCAGTACTTC. Its protein is CASSSSGTGNYEQYF.

This clone occurred a few times. V usage is TRBV19 and J usage is TRBJ1-1; 8 bases line up with TRBD1. The V gene end was trimmed by 4 bases and the J gene end by 5 bases; junction bases not matched to a gene: 9. CDR1 and CDR2 (germline): LNHDA, SQIVND (reference sequence). CDR3 length equals 15 residues. This CDR3 is CASSTRQGLRTEAFF. CDR3 coding DNA: TGTGCCAGTAGTACACGACAGGGGTTGAGAACTGAAGCTTTCTTT.